A selection of T cell receptor beta chains follows, all from one sample in a study of blood T cell repertoires in COVID-19. Clones were read by immunoSEQ multiplex PCR, and TCRdb kept only the in-frame ones, dropping some. The sample records roughly 100,000 clones, over 65% being singletons. The specimen sequenced was peripheral blood. All receptors derive from a man aged 55 to 70 with acute or convalescent COVID-19. Each CDR3 is given with its conserved first and last residue. D genes are given only for firm matches. The size of a clone is reported for some rows only, either as once, few or many, or as a class for expanded clones.

j_call,clone_size,d_call,v_call,cdr3_nt,cdr3_aa
TRBJ2-1,NA,NA,TRBV11-3,TGTGCCAGCAGCTTGGGCCCTTACAATGAGCAGTTCTTC,CASSLGPYNEQFF
TRBJ2-5,once,NA,TRBV25-1,TGTGCCAGCAGTGACGACGCAGGCAAGGAGACCCAGTACTTC,CASSDDAGKETQYF
TRBJ1-5,NA,NA,TRBV6-5,TGTGCCAGTAACATTCAGGGGTTAGGTCAGCCCCAGCATTTT,CASNIQGLGQPQHF
TRBJ2-1,NA,TRBD2,TRBV5-1,TGCGCCAGCAGCTTGGGCGGGAGGGCCGGGGGCAATGAGCAGTTCTTC,CASSLGGRAGGNEQFF
TRBJ2-2,NA,NA,TRBV5-1,TGCGCCAGCAGTCTAGCGCCTTCGAACACCGGGGAGCTGTTTTTT,CASSLAPSNTGELFF
TRBJ1-1,NA,NA,TRBV11-3,TGTGCCAGCAGCATCTTGGGCATGAACACTGAAGCTTTCTTT,CASSILGMNTEAFF
TRBJ1-3,NA,NA,TRBV3-1/TRBV3-2,TGTGCCAGCAGCCAACCGGTGGCTGGAAACACCATATATTTT,CASSQPVAGNTIYF
TRBJ1-1,NA,TRBD1,TRBV2,TGTGCCAGCAGTGCCAAGGACAGGGGAGACACTGAAGCTTTCTTT,CASSAKDRGDTEAFF
TRBJ1-6,NA,TRBD1,TRBV30,TGTGCCTGGAGTGTACGACAGGGAGATTCACCCCTCCACTTT,CAWSVRQGDSPLHF
TRBJ2-3,NA,TRBD1,TRBV5-1,TGCGCCAGCCCCACCAAGACAGGGATTGGCACAGATACGCAGTATTTT,CASPTKTGIGTDTQYF
TRBJ2-1,NA,NA,TRBV11-2,TGTGCCAGCAGCTCCGACCAGGGGGGCGGGCAGTTCTTC,CASSSDQGGGQFF
TRBJ2-7,NA,TRBD1,TRBV24-1,TGTGCCACCAGTGGCGGGGACAGGGCTACCTACGAGCAGTACTTC,CATSGGDRATYEQYF
TRBJ2-7,NA,NA,TRBV7-9,TGTGCCAGCAGCAGAGGCGGGTGGACGGCCACGGTCTACGAGCAGTACTTC,CASSRGGWTATVYEQYF
TRBJ2-1,NA,TRBD2,TRBV29-1,TGCAGCGTCACTAGCGGGAGTAATGAGCAGTTCTTC,CSVTSGSNEQFF
TRBJ1-6,NA,NA,TRBV7-8,TGTGCCAGCAGCCAACTGGGGGGAGGAAATTCACCCCTCCACTTT,CASSQLGGGNSPLHF
TRBJ2-1,NA,TRBD2,TRBV10-3,TGTGCCATCAGTGGACTAGCGGGGACCTACAATGAGCAGTTCTTC,CAISGLAGTYNEQFF
TRBJ1-2,NA,TRBD1,TRBV27,TGTGCCAGCAGATTAACCGGGACAGGGATGATCCATGGCTACACCTTC,CASRLTGTGMIHGYTF
TRBJ1-6,once,NA,TRBV2,TGTGCCAGCAATCTAGACCTGAGGCCCCTCCACTTT,CASNLDLRPLHF
TRBJ2-1,NA,TRBD2,TRBV5-1,TGCGCCAGCAGCTTGGGCCTCACCGGGACTAGCATCGATGAGCAGTTCTTC,CASSLGLTGTSIDEQFF
TRBJ1-5,NA,TRBD1,TRBV6-1,TGTGCCAGCAGGCCCGGGACAGGGAAAGATCAGCCCCAGCATTTT,CASRPGTGKDQPQHF
TRBJ1-4,NA,NA,TRBV2,TGTGCCAGCAGTGACCTTGTAACAGGTAACGGAGAAAAACTGTTTTTT,CASSDLVTGNGEKLFF
TRBJ1-5,NA,TRBD1,TRBV7-9,TGTGCCAGCAGCCCGGGGACAGGGGACCAGCCCCAGCATTTT,CASSPGTGDQPQHF
TRBJ2-5,NA,TRBD2,TRBV9,TGTGCCAGCAGGGCTAGCGGGGAGGGAGAGACCCAGTACTTC,CASRASGEGETQYF
TRBJ2-6,NA,NA,TRBV19,TGTGCCAGTAGTCCCCGAGGCAACTCTGGGGCCAACGTCCTGACTTTC,CASSPRGNSGANVLTF
TRBJ2-3,NA,NA,TRBV3-1/TRBV3-2,TGTGCCAGCAGCCAACCGAGCTCAGATACGCAGTATTTT,CASSQPSSDTQYF
TRBJ1-2,NA,NA,TRBV12-3/TRBV12-4,TGTGCCAGCAGTTTCTTCGGGGGTGGCTACACCTTC,CASSFFGGGYTF
TRBJ1-2,NA,NA,TRBV25-1,TGTGCCAGCAGTGCACGCGGGGGATCTGGCTACACCTTC,CASSARGGSGYTF
TRBJ1-2,NA,NA,TRBV18,TGTGCCAGCTCACCCGGGACGGGAGGGGACTATGGCTACACCTTC,CASSPGTGGDYGYTF
TRBJ2-2,NA,NA,TRBV5-1,TGCGCCAGCAGCTTCGACAGGAACACCGGGGAGCTGTTTTTT,CASSFDRNTGELFF
TRBJ2-5,NA,TRBD2,TRBV24-1,TGTGCCACCAGGACTAGCGGGACAGAGACCCAGTACTTC,CATRTSGTETQYF
TRBJ1-1,NA,TRBD1,TRBV6-5,TGTGCCAGCAGTACAACAGGGGGCACTGAAGCTTTCTTT,CASSTTGGTEAFF
TRBJ2-2,NA,TRBD2,TRBV19,TGTGCCAGTACCCCGTCACCAGTCGGGAGGGGTATCGGGGAGCTGTTTTTT,CASTPSPVGRGIGELFF
TRBJ1-6,NA,NA,TRBV5-1,TGCGCCAGCAGCCTGAACTCAGGGAGGGATTCACCCCTCCACTTT,CASSLNSGRDSPLHF
TRBJ2-3,NA,TRBD2,TRBV19,TGTGCCAGTAGTATCCCTCTAGCGGGAGGAGTGGATACGCAGTATTTT,CASSIPLAGGVDTQYF
TRBJ2-5,NA,NA,TRBV29-1,TGCAGCGTTACAGGGAGAGAAGAGACCCAGTACTTC,CSVTGREETQYF
TRBJ2-7,NA,NA,TRBV5-1,TGCGCCAGCAGCTTGGCCGGGGGAACGGGCGAGCAGTACTTC,CASSLAGGTGEQYF
TRBJ1-1,NA,NA,TRBV18,TGTGCCAGCTCCCAGGGCAGCGAAGCTTTCTTT,CASSQGSEAFF
TRBJ2-5,NA,NA,TRBV11-2,TGTGCCAGCACCCTACGGGAGACCCAGTACTTC,CASTLRETQYF
TRBJ2-6,NA,NA,TRBV28,TGTGCCAGCATCCTGCAGGACTCTGGGGCCAACGTCCTGACTTTC,CASILQDSGANVLTF
TRBJ1-1,NA,NA,TRBV5-1,TGCGCCAGCAGCTTGGCAGGGGTGGACACTGAAGCTTTCTTT,CASSLAGVDTEAFF
TRBJ1-2,NA,TRBD1,TRBV10-3,TGTGCCATCAGTGGGGACAGGGCGACCTATGGCTACACCTTC,CAISGDRATYGYTF
TRBJ2-3,many,TRBD2,TRBV11-3,TGTGCCAGCAGCATGGGACTAGCGGGAGTCGGCACAGATACGCAGTATTTT,CASSMGLAGVGTDTQYF
TRBJ1-2,NA,TRBD1,TRBV5-5,TGTGCCAGCAGTTACGGACAGGGGGATGGCTACACCTTC,CASSYGQGDGYTF